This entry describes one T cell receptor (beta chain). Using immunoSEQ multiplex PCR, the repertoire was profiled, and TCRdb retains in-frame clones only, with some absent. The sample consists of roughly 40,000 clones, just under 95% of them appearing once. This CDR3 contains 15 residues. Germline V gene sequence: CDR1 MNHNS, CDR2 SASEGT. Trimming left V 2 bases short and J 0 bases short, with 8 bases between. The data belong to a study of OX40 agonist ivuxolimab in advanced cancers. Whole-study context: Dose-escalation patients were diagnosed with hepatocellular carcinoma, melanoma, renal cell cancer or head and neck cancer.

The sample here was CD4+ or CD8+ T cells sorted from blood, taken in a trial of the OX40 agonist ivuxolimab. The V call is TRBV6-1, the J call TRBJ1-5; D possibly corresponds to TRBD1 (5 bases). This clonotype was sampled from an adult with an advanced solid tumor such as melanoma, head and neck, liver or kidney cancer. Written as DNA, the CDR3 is TGTGCCAGCAGTGAATGGGGGTATAGCAATCAGCCCCAGCATTTT. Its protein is CASSEWGYSNQPQHF.